What follows are 23 T cell receptor beta chains derived from one specimen sequenced in a study of T cell clonotyping in hematopoietic cell transplantation. The repertoire was sequenced with immunoSEQ multiplex PCR; TCRdb's copy has only in-frame clones and lacks some. The sample holds roughly 11,000 clones, 89% seen once. Sequencing was done on a sample of peripheral blood mononuclear cells. Receptors were obtained from a human donor who either received an allogeneic hematopoietic cell transplant for a myeloid malignancy or was a related donor (not recorded which). Some clones in this sample may be carry-over from other donors' samples.

The CDR3, as DNA: TGTGCCAGCAGTTACACGGCAGGGAAATCCTACGAGCAGTACTTC. Amino acids: CASSYTAGKSYEQYF. The chain links TRBV6-6 to TRBJ2-7; the D gene is possibly TRBD1 (5 bases). The CDR3 length is 15 residues. V lost 2 bases, J lost 1 base, and 12 bases lay in between. Germline lookup yields CDR1 MNHNY and CDR2 SVGAGI (reference sequence).

The chain links TRBV15 to TRBJ1-5, with 7 bases aligning to TRBD1. From germline, CDR1 is LNHNV and CDR2 YYDKDF (reference sequence). V was pared by 2 bases and J by 3 bases, with 7 bases of the junction left unmatched. The CDR3 is made up of 16 amino acids. CDR3 nucleotide sequence: TGTGCCACCAGCAGAAGACAGGGTCCTTTCAATCAGCCCCAGCATTTT. Translation: CATSRRQGPFNQPQHF.

The gene calls are TRBV5-1 and TRBJ2-3; TRBD2 matches at 15 bases. The J segment lost 4 bases and the V segment lost 6 bases, leaving 15 bases of the junction unmatched. CDR3 size: 19 residues. Germline loops: CDR1 SGHRS, CDR2 YFSETQ. The CDR3 loop reads CASTLGLGTSGGRPDTQYF. DNA of the CDR3: TGCGCCAGCACTCTGGGTCTTGGGACTAGCGGGGGGAGGCCAGATACGCAGTATTTT.

The chain uses TRBV10-3 and TRBJ1-3, with D perhaps TRBD1 (5 bases). Germline V gene data show CDR1 as ENHRY and CDR2 as SYGVKD. The CDR3 extends over 13 amino acids. As DNA, the CDR3 is TGTGGGGGACGGACTTTCTCTGGAAACACCATATATTTT. Its translation: CGGRTFSGNTIYF.

The chain combines TRBV5-4 with TRBJ1-1; D unclear. The CDR3 covers 14 residues. In germline, CDR1 is SGHNT, CDR2 YYREEE (reference sequence). With 2 bases removed from V and 2 bases from J, the gap between germline ends came to 10 bases. The DNA of the CDR3 is TGTGCCAGCAGCTTTGAAGACGCTAACACTGAAGCTTTCTTT. Translation gives CASSFEDANTEAFF.

The V gene is TRBV25-1, the J gene TRBJ2-7; tentatively, D is TRBD2 (6 bases). Trimming pared 5 bases from V and 6 bases from J, leaving 23 bases between. This CDR3 comprises 16 residues. Germline CDR1 MGHDK, CDR2 SYGVNS. In nucleotides, the CDR3 is TGTGCCAGCAGTTCTCCAGGGAGGAGGGTGGGGGGCGAGCAGTACTTC. It encodes CASSSPGRRVGGEQYF.

This sequence joins TRBV6-1 and TRBJ1-6; perhaps TRBD1 as D (5 bases). Trimming took 3 bases from V and 11 from J, leaving 14 bases between them. The V gene's germline CDR1 is MNHNS and CDR2 SASEGT. The CDR3 has 14 amino acids. CDR3 sequence reads: CASSERREGTPLHF. Here the CDR3 DNA reads TGTGCCAGCAGTGAGCGCAGGGAGGGTACACCCCTCCACTTT.

This clone appeared once. V gene TRBV5-4 combines with J gene TRBJ1-4; D not certain. Looked up from germline, CDR1 is SGHNT and CDR2 is YYREEE (reference sequence). V shed 4 bases and J shed 3 bases, with 16 bases lying between them. The CDR3 runs to 16 residues. CDR3 sequence: CASSADVSGANEKLFF. Here the CDR3 DNA reads TGTGCCAGCAGCGCCGACGTAAGCGGGGCTAATGAAAAACTGTTTTTT.

This chain connects TRBV5-1 to TRBJ1-4, with 9 bases matching TRBD1. The CDR3 is 14 residues long. Germline V gene data show CDR1 as SGHRS and CDR2 as YFSETQ. V lost 4 bases and J lost 5; bases outside the gene matches: 3. Here the CDR3 DNA reads TGCGCCAGCAGCACAGGGGGCGGGAATGAAAAACTGTTTTTT. Amino acid sequence: CASSTGGGNEKLFF. The whole variable domain, remainder taken from reference TRBV5-1 and TRBJ1-4, is KAGVTQTPRYLIKTRGQQVTLSCSPISGHRSVSWYQQTPGQGLQFLFEYFSETQRNKGNFPGRFSGRQFSNSRSEMNVSTLELGDSALYLCASSTGGGNEKLFFGSGTQLSVL.

The chain is built from TRBV5-6 and TRBJ1-6, with 10 bases that match TRBD1. The CDR3 covers 17 residues. Trimming at V came to 3 bases and at J to 3 bases, leaving 6 bases not matched to a gene. The germline gives CDR1 SGHDT, CDR2 YYEEEE. Here the CDR3 reads CASSSLRDRGYNSPLHF. The CDR3 DNA reads TGTGCCAGCAGCTCTCTCCGGGACAGGGGCTATAATTCACCCCTCCACTTT.

The rearrangement joins TRBV6-1 to TRBJ2-2; D possibly corresponds to TRBD1 (5 bases). Deletions cut 4 bases from V and 3 bases from J, with 9 bases between. The CDR3 has 14 amino acids. The germline V gene encodes CDR1 MNHNS and CDR2 SASEGT. The CDR3 DNA reads TGTGCCAGCAGTGCAGACAGCTACACCGGGGAGCTGTTTTTT. Amino acid sequence: CASSADSYTGELFF.

CDR3 nucleotides: TGTGCCAGTAGTATAGTGGCAGCGCGCCAGCCCCAGCATTTT. Translation gives CASSIVAARQPQHF. The rearrangement links TRBV19 to TRBJ1-5; D is ambiguous. The germline V gene has CDR1 LNHDA and CDR2 SQIVND (reference sequence). With 1 base removed from V and 7 bases from J, the gap between germline ends came to 11 bases. CDR3 length: 14 amino acids.

CDR3 protein: CASILQGASNQPQHF. The CDR3 DNA reads TGTGCCAGCATTCTACAGGGGGCTAGCAATCAGCCCCAGCATTTT. The chain recombines TRBV6-1 with TRBJ1-5, with 9 bases lining up with TRBD1. V trimming: 7 bases; J trimming: 0 bases; junction bases outside the gene matches: 4. Germline V CDR1 and CDR2: MNHNS, SASEGT. The CDR3 spans 15 residues.

The chain combines TRBV19 with TRBJ2-2; D gene unclear. V lost 4 bases, J lost 10 bases, and 13 bases lay in between. CDR1 LNHDA and CDR2 SQIVND come from the germline V gene (reference sequence). This CDR3 spans 13 amino acids. The CDR3: CASSTRSDEELFF. The CDR3 region has the DNA TGTGCCAGTAGTACCCGGAGCGACGAGGAGCTGTTTTTT. Looking up the rest from reference TRBV19 and TRBJ2-2 gives the full variable domain: DGGITQSPKYLFRKEGQNVTLSCEQNLNHDAMYWYRQDPGQGLRLIYYSQIVNDFQKGDIAEGYSVSREKKESFPLTVTSAQKNPTAFYLCASSTRSDEELFFGEGSRLTVL.

The CDR3 region has the DNA TGTGCCATTGCGGACACGAACTATGGCTACACCTTC. It yields the protein CAIADTNYGYTF. The chain links TRBV10-3 to TRBJ1-2, with a tentative D call TRBD1 (5 bases). Germline loops: CDR1 ENHRY, CDR2 SYGVKD. The CDR3 extends over 12 amino acids. Trimming removed 9 bases at V and 2 bases at J, with 10 bases between.

This clone was seen a few times. V and J are TRBV21-1 and TRBJ1-2; TRBD1 is the table's D call and was not checked against the DNA. TRBV21-1 is given as a pseudogene. The CDR3 is 15 residues long. The CDR3 DNA reads as TGTGCCAGCAGCAAACCCCAGGGGTTAAGCTATGGCTACACCTTC. This sequence encodes CASSKPQGLSYGYTF.

As DNA, the CDR3 is TGTGCCTGGAGTCGAGGTCTCAGGGGGGAGGCTGAAGCTTTCTTT. Amino acids: CAWSRGLRGEAEAFF. The chain has TRBV30 and TRBJ1-1, with TRBD1 matching 7 bases. Germline assignment: CDR1 GTSNPN and CDR2 SVGIG (reference sequence). V gave up 2 bases and J gave up 6 bases; unmatched junction bases: 12. The CDR3 loop spans 15 amino acids.

The CDR3 here is CASSPGRTFNSPLHF. The CDR3 DNA sequence: TGTGCCAGCAGTCCGGGACGGACCTTTAATTCACCCCTCCACTTT. The gene calls are TRBV2 and TRBJ1-6, with D perhaps TRBD1 (5 bases). Between the trimmed V and J ends, which lost 5 bases and 6 bases, there was a span of 14 bases. The CDR3 spans 15 residues. Per germline, CDR1 SNHLY and CDR2 FYNNEI. The variable domain in full, with the rest retrieved from reference TRBV2 and TRBJ1-6, is EPEVTQTPSHQVTQMGQEVILRCVPISNHLYFYWYRQILGQKVEFLVSFYNNEISEKSEIFDDQFSVERPDGSNFTLKIRSTKLEDSAMYFCASSPGRTFNSPLHFGNGTRLTVT.

The CDR3 is CASSGGNGYTF. The CDR3, as DNA: TGTGCCAGCAGTGGGGGGAATGGCTACACCTTC. V is TRBV2 and J is TRBJ1-2; possibly TRBD1 for D (5 bases). This CDR3 spans 11 amino acids. In germline, CDR1 is SNHLY, CDR2 FYNNEI. V was pared by 4 bases and J by 6 bases, with 6 bases between. The full variable domain, with the rest looked up from reference TRBV2 and TRBJ1-2, is EPEVTQTPSHQVTQMGQEVILRCVPISNHLYFYWYRQILGQKVEFLVSFYNNEISEKSEIFDDQFSVERPDGSNFTLKIRSTKLEDSAMYFCASSGGNGYTFGSGTRLTVV.

The rearrangement joins TRBV7-8 to TRBJ2-1; D is ambiguous. The CDR3 runs 19 residues. Germline-derived CDR1 and CDR2 are SGHVS and FQNEAQ. Trimming left V 6 bases short and J 0 bases short, with 24 bases between. The CDR3 region has the DNA TGTGCCAGCAGTCAATTTTATACTGTTTTTCCTAGCTCCTACAATGAGCAGTTCTTC. Translation: CASSQFYTVFPSSYNEQFF.

The rearrangement links TRBV19 to TRBJ2-3; 9 bases fit TRBD2. V shed 1 base and J 2 bases; nucleotides not matched to a gene: 7. The CDR3 loop spans 17 amino acids. Germline assignment: CDR1 LNHDA and CDR2 SQIVND (reference sequence). DNA for the CDR3: TGTGCCAGTAGTATAGGGGCGGGGGGGCTTATCACAGATACGCAGTATTTT. Translation: CASSIGAGGLITDTQYF.

The rearrangement uses TRBV19 and TRBJ1-2, with TRBD1 as a possible D gene (5 bases). The CDR3 spans 14 residues. V was cut by 6 bases and J by 3 bases, with 14 bases left in between. Germline V lookup: CDR1 LNHDA, CDR2 SQIVND (reference sequence). The CDR3 loop reads CASRVTGLDYGYTF. The CDR3 DNA reads as TGTGCCAGTAGGGTAACAGGTCTGGACTATGGCTACACCTTC.

J is TRBJ1-2 and V is TRBV4-3; 7 nucleotides align to TRBD1. The CDR3 has 16 residues. Germline lookup yields CDR1 LGHNA and CDR2 YSLEER. The junction had 11 bases not matched to a gene; V was cut back by 5 bases and J by 2 bases. The CDR3 nucleotides are TGCGCCAGCAGCTCTCATAAGGACAGGTGGAACTATGGCTACACCTTC. Its translation is CASSSHKDRWNYGYTF.